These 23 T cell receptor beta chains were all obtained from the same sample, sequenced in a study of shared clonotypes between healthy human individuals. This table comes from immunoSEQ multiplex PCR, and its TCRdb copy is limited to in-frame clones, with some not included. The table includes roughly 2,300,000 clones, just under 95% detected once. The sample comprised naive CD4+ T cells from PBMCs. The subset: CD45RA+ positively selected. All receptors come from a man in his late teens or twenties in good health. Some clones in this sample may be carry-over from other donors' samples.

The CDR3 sequence is CASSPRGGAETEAFF. Here the CDR3 DNA reads TGTGCCAGCAGCCCCAGGGGGGGCGCCGAGACTGAAGCTTTCTTT. The chain links TRBV9 to TRBJ1-1, with 7 bases fitting TRBD1. The CDR3 spans 15 residues. Germline loops: CDR1 SGDLS, CDR2 YYNGEE. V shed 4 bases, J shed 5 bases, and the junction held 11 bases outside the gene matches.

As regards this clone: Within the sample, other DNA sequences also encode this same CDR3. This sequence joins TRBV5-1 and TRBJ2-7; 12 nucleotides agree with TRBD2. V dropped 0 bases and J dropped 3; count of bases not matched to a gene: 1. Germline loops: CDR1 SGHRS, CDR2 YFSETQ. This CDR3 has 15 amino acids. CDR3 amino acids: CASSLETSGSYEQYF. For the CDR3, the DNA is TGCGCCAGCAGCTTGGAGACTAGCGGGAGCTACGAGCAGTACTTC. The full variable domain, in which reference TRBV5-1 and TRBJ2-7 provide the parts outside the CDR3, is KAGVTQTPRYLIKTRGQQVTLSCSPISGHRSVSWYQQTPGQGLQFLFEYFSETQRNKGNFPGRFSGRQFSNSRSEMNVSTLELGDSALYLCASSLETSGSYEQYFGPGTRLTVT.

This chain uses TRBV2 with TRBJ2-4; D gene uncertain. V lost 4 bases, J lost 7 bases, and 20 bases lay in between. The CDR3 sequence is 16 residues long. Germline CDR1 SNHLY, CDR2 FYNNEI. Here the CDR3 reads CASSGVRQTVGNIQYF. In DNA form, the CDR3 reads TGTGCCAGCAGTGGAGTAAGGCAGACCGTTGGGAACATTCAGTACTTC.

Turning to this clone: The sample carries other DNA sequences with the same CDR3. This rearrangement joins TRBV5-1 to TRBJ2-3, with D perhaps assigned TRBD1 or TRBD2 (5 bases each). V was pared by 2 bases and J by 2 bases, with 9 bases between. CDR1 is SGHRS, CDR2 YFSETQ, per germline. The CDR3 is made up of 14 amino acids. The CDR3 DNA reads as TGCGCCAGCAGCTTAGGGACCGTCACAGATACGCAGTATTTT. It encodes CASSLGTVTDTQYF.

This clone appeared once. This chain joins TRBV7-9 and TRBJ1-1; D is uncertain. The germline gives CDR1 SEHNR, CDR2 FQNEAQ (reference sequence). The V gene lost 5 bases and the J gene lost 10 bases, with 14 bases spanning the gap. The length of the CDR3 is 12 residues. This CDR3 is CASSPGDWGAFF. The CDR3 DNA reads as TGTGCCAGCAGCCCCGGGGATTGGGGAGCTTTCTTT.

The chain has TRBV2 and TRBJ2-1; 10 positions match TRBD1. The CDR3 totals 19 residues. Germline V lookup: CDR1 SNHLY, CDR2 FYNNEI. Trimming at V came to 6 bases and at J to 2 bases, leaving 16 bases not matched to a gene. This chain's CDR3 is CASRGQGIGLKRAYNEQFF. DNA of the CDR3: TGTGCCAGCAGGGGACAGGGGATCGGGCTTAAGCGGGCCTACAATGAGCAGTTCTTC. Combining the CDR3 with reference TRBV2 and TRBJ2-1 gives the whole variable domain EPEVTQTPSHQVTQMGQEVILRCVPISNHLYFYWYRQILGQKVEFLVSFYNNEISEKSEIFDDQFSVERPDGSNFTLKIRSTKLEDSAMYFCASRGQGIGLKRAYNEQFFGPGTRLTVL.

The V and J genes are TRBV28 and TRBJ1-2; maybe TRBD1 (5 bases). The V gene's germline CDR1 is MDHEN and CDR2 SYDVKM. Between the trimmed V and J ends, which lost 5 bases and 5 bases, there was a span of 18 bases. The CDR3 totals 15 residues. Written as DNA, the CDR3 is TGTGCCAGCAGTCCCTCGGGACGGGAATTATATGGCTACACCTTC. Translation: CASSPSGRELYGYTF.

Written as DNA, the CDR3 is TGTGCCAGCAGGTCTCCGATCCGGGACACCTACGAGCAGTACTTC. Translation gives CASRSPIRDTYEQYF. The chain has TRBV28 and TRBJ2-7; a possible D gene is TRBD1 (6 bases). CDR1 is MDHEN and CDR2 is SYDVKM in the germline V gene. Trimming left V 6 bases short and J 2 bases short, with 17 bases between. The CDR3 runs 15 residues. Drawing the rest from reference TRBV28 and TRBJ2-7, the complete variable domain is DVKVTQSSRYLVKRTGEKVFLECVQDMDHENMFWYRQDPGLGLRLIYFSYDVKMKEKGDIPEGYSVSREKKERFSLILESASTNQTSMYLCASRSPIRDTYEQYFGPGTRLTVT.

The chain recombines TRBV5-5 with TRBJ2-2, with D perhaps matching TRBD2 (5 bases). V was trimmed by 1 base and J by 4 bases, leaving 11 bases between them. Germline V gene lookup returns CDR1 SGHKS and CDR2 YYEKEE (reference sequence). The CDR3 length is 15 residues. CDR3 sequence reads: CASSLTGKGTGELFF. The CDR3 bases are TGTGCCAGCAGCTTGACGGGGAAGGGCACCGGGGAGCTGTTTTTT.

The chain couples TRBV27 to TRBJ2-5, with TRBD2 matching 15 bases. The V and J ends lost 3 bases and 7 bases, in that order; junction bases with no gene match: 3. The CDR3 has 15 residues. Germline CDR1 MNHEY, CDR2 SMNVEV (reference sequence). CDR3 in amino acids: CASSLGLAGGATQYF. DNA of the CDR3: TGTGCCAGCAGTTTGGGACTAGCGGGAGGAGCGACCCAGTACTTC.

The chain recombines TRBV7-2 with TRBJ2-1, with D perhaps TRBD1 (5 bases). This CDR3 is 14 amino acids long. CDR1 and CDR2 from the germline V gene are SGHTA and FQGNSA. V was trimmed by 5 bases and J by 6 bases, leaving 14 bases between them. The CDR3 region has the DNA TGTGCCAGCAGCCAGGGAACTACCCGCAATGAGCAGTTCTTC. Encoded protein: CASSQGTTRNEQFF.

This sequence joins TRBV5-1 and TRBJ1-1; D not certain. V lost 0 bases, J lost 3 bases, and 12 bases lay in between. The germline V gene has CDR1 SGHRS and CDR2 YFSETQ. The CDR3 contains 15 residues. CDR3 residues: CASSLGPLADTEAFF. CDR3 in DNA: TGCGCCAGCAGCTTGGGACCGCTGGCGGACACTGAAGCTTTCTTT.

CDR3 nucleotides: TGTGCCAGCAGCTTATTCGGGAGAGGGGACAATGAGCAGTTCTTC. Its protein product is CASSLFGRGDNEQFF. This chain connects TRBV7-9 to TRBJ2-1; TRBD2 might be the D (6 bases). Germline CDR1 reads SEHNR; CDR2 reads FQNEAQ (reference sequence). Trimming pared 2 bases from V and 5 bases from J, leaving 13 bases between. The CDR3 totals 15 residues.

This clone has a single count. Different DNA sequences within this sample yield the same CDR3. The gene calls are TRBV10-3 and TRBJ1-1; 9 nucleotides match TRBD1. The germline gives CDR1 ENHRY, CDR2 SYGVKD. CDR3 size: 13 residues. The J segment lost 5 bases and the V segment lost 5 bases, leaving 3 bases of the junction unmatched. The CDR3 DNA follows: TGTGCCATCAGTCGGACAGGGGATACTGAAGCTTTCTTT. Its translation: CAISRTGDTEAFF.

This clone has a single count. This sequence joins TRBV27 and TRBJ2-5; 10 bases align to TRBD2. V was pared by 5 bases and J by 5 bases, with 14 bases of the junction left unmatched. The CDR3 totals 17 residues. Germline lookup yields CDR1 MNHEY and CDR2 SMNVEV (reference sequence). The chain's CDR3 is CASSRIPGLAVPETQYF. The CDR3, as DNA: TGTGCCAGCAGTCGCATACCCGGACTAGCGGTGCCGGAGACCCAGTACTTC.

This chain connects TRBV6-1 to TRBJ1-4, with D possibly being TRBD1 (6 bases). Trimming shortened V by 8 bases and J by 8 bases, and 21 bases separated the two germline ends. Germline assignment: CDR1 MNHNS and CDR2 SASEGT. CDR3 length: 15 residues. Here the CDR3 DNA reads TGTGCCAGCGGGCACGCGGGGGGCTTCGACGAAAAACTGTTTTTT. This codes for CASGHAGGFDEKLFF.

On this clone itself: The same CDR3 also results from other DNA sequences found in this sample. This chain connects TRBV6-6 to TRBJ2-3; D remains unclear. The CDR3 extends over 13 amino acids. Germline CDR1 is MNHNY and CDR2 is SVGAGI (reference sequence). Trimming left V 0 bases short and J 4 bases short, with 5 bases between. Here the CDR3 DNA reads TGTGCCAGCAGTTACTCTACGGCAGATACGCAGTATTTT. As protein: CASSYSTADTQYF.

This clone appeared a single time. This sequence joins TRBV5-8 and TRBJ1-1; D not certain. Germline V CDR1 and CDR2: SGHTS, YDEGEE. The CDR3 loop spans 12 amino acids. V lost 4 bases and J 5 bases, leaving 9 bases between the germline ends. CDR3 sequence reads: CASSRYGTEAFF. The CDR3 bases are TGTGCCAGCAGCCGATACGGAACTGAAGCTTTCTTT.

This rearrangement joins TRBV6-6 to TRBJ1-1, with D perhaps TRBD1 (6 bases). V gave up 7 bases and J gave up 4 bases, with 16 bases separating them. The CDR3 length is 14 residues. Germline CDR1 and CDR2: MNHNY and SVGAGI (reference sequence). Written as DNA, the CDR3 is TGTGCCAGCACCCTGGGGGGCCAGAGCACTGAAGCTTTCTTT. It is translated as CASTLGGQSTEAFF.

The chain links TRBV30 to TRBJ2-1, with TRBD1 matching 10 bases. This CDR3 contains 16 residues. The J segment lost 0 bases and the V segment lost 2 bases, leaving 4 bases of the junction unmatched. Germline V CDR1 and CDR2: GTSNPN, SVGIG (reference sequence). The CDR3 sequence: CAWSRTGGSSYNEQFF. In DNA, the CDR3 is TGTGCCTGGAGTCGGACAGGGGGGAGCTCCTACAATGAGCAGTTCTTC.

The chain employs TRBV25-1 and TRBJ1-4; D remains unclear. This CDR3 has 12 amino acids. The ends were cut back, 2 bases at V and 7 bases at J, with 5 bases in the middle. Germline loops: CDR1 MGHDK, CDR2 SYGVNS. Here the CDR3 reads CASSEVVEKLFF. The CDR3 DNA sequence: TGTGCCAGCAGTGAAGTAGTTGAAAAACTGTTTTTT.

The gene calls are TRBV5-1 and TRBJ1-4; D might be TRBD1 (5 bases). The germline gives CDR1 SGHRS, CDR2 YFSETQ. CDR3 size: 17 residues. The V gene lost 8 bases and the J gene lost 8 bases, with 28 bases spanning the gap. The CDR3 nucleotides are TGCGCCAGTCAGCCCGGATTAGGTGGCAGGGCTGACGAAAAACTGTTTTTT. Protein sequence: CASQPGLGGRADEKLFF.

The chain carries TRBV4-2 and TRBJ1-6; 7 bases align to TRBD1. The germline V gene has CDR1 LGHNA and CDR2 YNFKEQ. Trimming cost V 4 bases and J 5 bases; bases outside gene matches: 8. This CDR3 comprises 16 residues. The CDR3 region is CASSPEAGTDNSPLHF. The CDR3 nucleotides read TGTGCCAGCAGCCCTGAGGCAGGGACAGATAATTCACCCCTCCACTTT.